The entry that follows covers one TCR beta chain sequence. In the authors' workflow: Reference gene primer amplification yielded estimated nucleated cell counts. Some clones are missing from TCRdb's copy, which holds only in-frame ones; the method was immunoSEQ multiplex PCR. That table furnishes V, J and clone size, whereas the DNA furnished D and trimming. In the table there are 140,000 or so clones, 75% to 85% of which are singletons. The sample comes from a study of blood T cell repertoires in COVID-19. Germline V gives CDR1 GTSNPN, CDR2 SVGIG (reference sequence). The CDR3 is 13 residues long. V was clipped by 4 bases and J by 7 bases, with 17 bases between them.

The sequencing input was peripheral blood. The chain joins TRBV30 to TRBJ2-7; D is possibly TRBD2 (7 bases). The sequence was collected from a woman aged 50 to 65 with acute or convalescent COVID-19. CDR3 region: CAWNFKGGTEQYF. The CDR3 DNA is TGTGCCTGGAACTTTAAGGGGGGGACGGAGCAGTACTTC.